The clone carrying this T cell receptor (beta chain) has just a few counts. The antigen remains undetermined. The CDR3 is 13 residues long. The germline CDR1 and CDR2 sequences are SGHAT and FQNNGV. V shed 5 bases and J shed 5 bases, with 12 bases lying between them. The data derive from a study of shared clonotypes between healthy human individuals. Generated by immunoSEQ multiplex PCR, the TCRdb table keeps only in-frame clones and is missing some. The sample yields some 200,000 clones, under 80% seen once. All the donors were Caucasian adults who lived in Nashville, Tennessee. Study-wide results and caveats: Generation probabilities were higher for clonotypes shared across all four sorted-subset donors than for unshared ones.

The chain uses TRBV11-2 and TRBJ2-5; D is undetermined. The specimen was memory CD4+ T cells sorted from blood. Indicated subset: CD45RA-negative fraction. This receptor was obtained from a man between 25 and 39 years old in good health. The CDR3 coding sequence is TGTGCCAGCAGCCCAACCCTTAGGGAGACCCAGTACTTC. This gives the protein CASSPTLRETQYF.